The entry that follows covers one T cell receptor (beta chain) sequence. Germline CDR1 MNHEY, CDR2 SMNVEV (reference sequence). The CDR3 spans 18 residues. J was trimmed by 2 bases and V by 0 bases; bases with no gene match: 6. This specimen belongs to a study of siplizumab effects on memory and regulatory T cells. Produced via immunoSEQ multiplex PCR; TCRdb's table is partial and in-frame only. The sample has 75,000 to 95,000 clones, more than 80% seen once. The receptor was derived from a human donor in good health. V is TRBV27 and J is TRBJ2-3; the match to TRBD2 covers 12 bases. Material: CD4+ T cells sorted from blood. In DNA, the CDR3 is TGTGCCAGCAGTTTATCGGCCGGGACTAGCGGGTACACAGATACGCAGTATTTT. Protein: CASSLSAGTSGYTDTQYF.